Reported below is one TCR beta chain. TCRdb processed the RT-PCR reads anew with MiXCR; each CDR3 protein has one entry. The data contain 150,000 to 200,000 distinct CDR3 sequences, 20% to 25% of them singletons. This sample was included in a study of patients and donors after allogeneic stem cell transplantation. The CDR3 contains 12 residues. The V end lost 6 bases, the J end lost 3 bases, and 6 bases lay between the germline ends. The genes are TRBV12-3 or TRBV12-4 and TRBJ2-4; no reliable D call. The receptor was isolated from a human donor who was either an allogeneic HSCT recipient or a stem cell or donor lymphocyte infusion donor (not recorded which). It is not recorded whose cells these are; they may come from a transplant donor. Material for sequencing was blood, either unsorted or a sorted T cell fraction (not recorded which). The CDR3 nucleotides are TGTGCCAGCAGCCAGGACAAAAACATTCAGTACTTC. It encodes CASSQDKNIQYF.